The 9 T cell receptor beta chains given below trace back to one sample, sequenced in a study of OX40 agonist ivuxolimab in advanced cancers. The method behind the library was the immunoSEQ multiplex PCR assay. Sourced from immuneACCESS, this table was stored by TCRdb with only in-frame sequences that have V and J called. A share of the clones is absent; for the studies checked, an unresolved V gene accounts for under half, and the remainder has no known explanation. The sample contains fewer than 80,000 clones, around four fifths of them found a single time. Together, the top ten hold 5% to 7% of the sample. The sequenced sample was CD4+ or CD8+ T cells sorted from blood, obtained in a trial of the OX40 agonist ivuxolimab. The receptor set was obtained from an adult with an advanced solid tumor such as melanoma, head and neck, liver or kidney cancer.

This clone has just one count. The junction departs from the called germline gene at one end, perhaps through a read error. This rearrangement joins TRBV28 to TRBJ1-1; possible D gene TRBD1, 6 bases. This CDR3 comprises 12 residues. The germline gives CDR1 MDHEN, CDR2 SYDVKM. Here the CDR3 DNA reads TGTGCCAGCAGTTTGACAGGCGGTCGGTGTATCTTT. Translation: CASSLTGGRCIF. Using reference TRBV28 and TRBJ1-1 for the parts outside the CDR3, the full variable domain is DVKVTQSSRYLVKRTGEKVFLECVQDMDHENMFWYRQDPGLGLRLIYFSYDVKMKEKGDIPEGYSVSREKKERFSLILESASTNQTSMYLCASSLTGGRCIFGQGTRLTVV.

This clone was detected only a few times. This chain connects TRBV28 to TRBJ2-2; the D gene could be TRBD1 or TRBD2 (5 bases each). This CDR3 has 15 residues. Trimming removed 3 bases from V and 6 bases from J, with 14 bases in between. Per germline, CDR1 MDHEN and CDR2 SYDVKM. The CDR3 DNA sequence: TGTGCCAGCAGTTTGAGGTCCGGGACCCCCGGGGAGCTGTTTTTT. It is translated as CASSLRSGTPGELFF. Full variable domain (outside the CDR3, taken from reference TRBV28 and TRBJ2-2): DVKVTQSSRYLVKRTGEKVFLECVQDMDHENMFWYRQDPGLGLRLIYFSYDVKMKEKGDIPEGYSVSREKKERFSLILESASTNQTSMYLCASSLRSGTPGELFFGEGSRLTVL.

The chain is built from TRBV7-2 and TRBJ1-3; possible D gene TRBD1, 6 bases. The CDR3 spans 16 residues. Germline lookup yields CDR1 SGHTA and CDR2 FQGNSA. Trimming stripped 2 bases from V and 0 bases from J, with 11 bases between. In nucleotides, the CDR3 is TGTGCCAGCAGCTTAATAGGGACAAACTCTGGAAACACCATATATTTT. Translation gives CASSLIGTNSGNTIYF.

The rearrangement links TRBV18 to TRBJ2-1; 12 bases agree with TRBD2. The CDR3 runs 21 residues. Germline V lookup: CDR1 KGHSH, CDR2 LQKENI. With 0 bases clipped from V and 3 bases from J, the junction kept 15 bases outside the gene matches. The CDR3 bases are TGTGCCAGCTCACCACCGAGGGGCCTACTAGCGGGAGGACTGAACTACAATGAGCAGTTCTTC. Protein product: CASSPPRGLLAGGLNYNEQFF.

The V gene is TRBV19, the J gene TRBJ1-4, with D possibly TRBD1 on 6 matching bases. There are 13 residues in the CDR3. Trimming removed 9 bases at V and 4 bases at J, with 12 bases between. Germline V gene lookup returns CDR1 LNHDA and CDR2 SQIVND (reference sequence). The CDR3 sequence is CASHDRSNEKLFF. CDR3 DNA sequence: TGTGCCAGCCATGACAGGAGTAATGAAAAACTGTTTTTT.

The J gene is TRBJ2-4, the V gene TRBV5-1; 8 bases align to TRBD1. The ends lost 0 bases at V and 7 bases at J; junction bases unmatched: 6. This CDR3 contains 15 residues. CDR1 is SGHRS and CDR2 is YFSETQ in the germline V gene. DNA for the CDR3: TGCGCCAGCAGCTTGGAACAGGGGGAGAGTAACATTCAGTACTTC. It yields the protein CASSLEQGESNIQYF.

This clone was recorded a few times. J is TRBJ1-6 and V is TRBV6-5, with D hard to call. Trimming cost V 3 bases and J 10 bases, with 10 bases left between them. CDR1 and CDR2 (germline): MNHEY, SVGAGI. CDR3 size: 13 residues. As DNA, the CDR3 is TGTGCCAGCAGTTATTACCAGGCGTCACCCCTCCACTTT. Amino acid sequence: CASSYYQASPLHF.

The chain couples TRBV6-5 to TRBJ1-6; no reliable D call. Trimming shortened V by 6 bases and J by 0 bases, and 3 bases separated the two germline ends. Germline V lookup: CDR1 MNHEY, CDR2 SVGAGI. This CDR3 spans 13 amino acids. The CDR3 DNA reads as TGTGCCAGCAGGGGCTCCTATAATTCACCCCTCCACTTT. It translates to CASRGSYNSPLHF.

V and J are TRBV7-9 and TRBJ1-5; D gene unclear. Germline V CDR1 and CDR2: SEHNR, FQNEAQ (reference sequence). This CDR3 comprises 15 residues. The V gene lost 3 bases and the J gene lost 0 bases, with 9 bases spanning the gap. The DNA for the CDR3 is TGTGCCAGCAGCTTGAGCGGGGATAGCAATCAGCCCCAGCATTTT. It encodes CASSLSGDSNQPQHF.